These 16 T cell receptor beta chains originate from one sample sequenced in a study of T-cell reconstitution after alpha-beta-depleted transplantation in children. Molecular barcoding with unique molecular identifiers was used for the TCRbeta library. MiXCR, run by TCRdb on the PCR reads, gives a single entry per CDR3 protein. The sample yields a few hundred thousand distinct CDR3 sequences, roughly a quarter seen once. The sequenced sample was PBMCs, mostly from graft donor cells, obtained 360 days after TCRalphabeta/CD19-depleted stem cell transplant. Receptor source: a female patient aged 2-15 years who had a stem cell transplant for congenital amegakaryocytic thrombocytopenia, so the T cells may come from the graft donor.

This clonotype came up once. V gene TRBV5-6 combines with J gene TRBJ1-4; 10 bases agree with TRBD1. The V gene's germline CDR1 is SGHDT and CDR2 YYEEEE. The CDR3 is 14 residues long. J was trimmed by 3 bases and V by 4 bases; bases with no gene match: 0. In DNA, the CDR3 is TGTGCCAGCAGCGGGACAGGGGCTAATGAAAAACTGTTTTTT. This translates into CASSGTGANEKLFF.

This clonotype appeared a single time. J is TRBJ2-3 and V is TRBV3-1, with 7 bases lining up with TRBD1. V was clipped by 2 bases and J by 6 bases; unmatched bases: 8. The CDR3 runs 15 residues. CDR1 is LGHDT and CDR2 is YNNKEL in the germline V gene (reference sequence). The CDR3 DNA is TGTGCCAGCAGCCAATTCCGAACAGGGGTCGATACGCAGTATTTT. Its protein product is CASSQFRTGVDTQYF.

This clonotype was recorded only once. The chain joins TRBV4-1 to TRBJ2-1, with 12 bases identical to TRBD2. The CDR3 is made up of 17 amino acids. With V trimmed by 3 bases and J by 3 bases, 6 bases remained unmatched. Germline CDR1 is MGHRA and CDR2 is YSYEKL. Here the CDR3 DNA reads TGCGCCAGCAGCCAGGGGGGACTAGCGGGCTACTACAATGAGCAGTTCTTC. Translating gives CASSQGGLAGYYNEQFF.

This clonotype turned up a few times. This rearrangement joins TRBV10-3 to TRBJ1-2; TRBD1 matches 8 bases. The CDR3 length is 13 residues. J gave up 5 bases and V 11 bases, and 10 bases lay outside the gene matches. Looked up from germline, CDR1 is ENHRY and CDR2 is SYGVKD. CDR3 sequence reads: CAGQRDRQYGYTF. The CDR3 DNA reads as TGTGCCGGGCAGAGGGACAGGCAATATGGCTACACCTTC.

This clonotype appeared a few times. The chain employs TRBV27 and TRBJ2-5, with unresolved D. Germline V gene data show CDR1 as MNHEY and CDR2 as SMNVEV (reference sequence). The CDR3 has 13 amino acids. The V end was cut by 10 bases, the J end by 3 bases, with 15 bases between. In DNA, the CDR3 is TGTGCCACGCAGAGCGCGAATGAAGAGACCCAGTACTTC. Translated, it gives CATQSANEETQYF.

The rearrangement uses TRBV28 and TRBJ2-1; 7 positions match TRBD2. The V gene end was trimmed by 1 base and the J gene end by 3 bases; junction bases not matched to a gene: 15. CDR3 length: 19 amino acids. Germline CDR1 reads MDHEN; CDR2 reads SYDVKM. CDR3 sequence reads: CASSLLYRSSGSLYNEQFF. In nucleotides, the CDR3 is TGTGCCAGCAGTTTATTGTACAGATCTAGCGGTTCCCTCTACAATGAGCAGTTCTTC.

The chain uses TRBV3-1 and TRBJ1-3; the D is unclear. There are 14 residues in the CDR3. The V and J ends lost 1 base and 6 bases respectively, with 10 bases between them. CDR1 LGHDT and CDR2 YNNKEL come from the germline V gene (reference sequence). CDR3 amino acids: CASSQVWEENTIYF. As DNA, the CDR3 is TGTGCCAGCAGCCAAGTTTGGGAGGAAAACACCATATATTTT.

The chain couples TRBV20-1 to TRBJ2-1, with TRBD2 identical over 11 bases. The germline CDR1 and CDR2 sequences are DFQATT and SNEGSKA (reference sequence). V shed 6 bases, J shed 9 bases, and the junction held 13 bases outside the gene matches. This CDR3 contains 15 residues. CDR3 nucleotides: TGCAGTGCCCGATTTGTAGCGGGAGGGCACCCTGAGCAGTTCTTC. Amino acid sequence: CSARFVAGGHPEQFF.

The V and J genes are TRBV18 and TRBJ2-1; 7 positions agree with TRBD1. Germline CDR1 KGHSH, CDR2 LQKENI. The CDR3 extends over 15 amino acids. J lost 4 bases, V lost 6 bases, and 9 bases had no gene match. The CDR3 DNA follows: TGTGCCAGCTCGATCCGGGCACAGGGGTACAATGAGCAGTTCTTC. This translates into CASSIRAQGYNEQFF.

The V gene is TRBV20-1, the J gene TRBJ2-3, with D possibly TRBD2 on 5 matching bases. Germline loops: CDR1 DFQATT, CDR2 SNEGSKA (reference sequence). V lost 6 bases and J 6 bases, leaving 13 bases between the germline ends. The CDR3 has 12 amino acids. CDR3: CSALGPGDTQYF. Written as DNA, the CDR3 is TGCAGTGCCCTAGGACCGGGGGATACGCAGTATTTT.

The chain links TRBV28 to TRBJ2-3; D gene ambiguous. Trimming took 0 bases from V and 3 from J, leaving 4 bases between them. CDR3 size: 13 residues. Germline CDR1 MDHEN, CDR2 SYDVKM. Here the CDR3 reads CASSLCSTDTQYF. The CDR3 DNA reads TGTGCCAGCAGTTTATGCTCTACAGATACGCAGTATTTT. The variable domain in full, completed from reference TRBV28 and TRBJ2-3, reads DVKVTQSSRYLVKRTGEKVFLECVQDMDHENMFWYRQDPGLGLRLIYFSYDVKMKEKGDIPEGYSVSREKKERFSLILESASTNQTSMYLCASSLCSTDTQYFGPGTRLTVL.

This sequence joins TRBV28 and TRBJ2-2; TRBD1 agrees at 8 bases. This CDR3 spans 15 amino acids. Germline V gene data show CDR1 as MDHEN and CDR2 as SYDVKM. Trimming removed 1 base from V and 6 bases from J; junction bases left unmatched: 4. The CDR3 protein is CASSLLDRVPGELFF. CDR3 coding DNA: TGTGCCAGCAGTTTATTGGACAGGGTGCCCGGGGAGCTGTTTTTT.

The V and J genes are TRBV2 and TRBJ2-7; tentatively, D is TRBD2 (7 bases). There are 13 residues in the CDR3. Germline V gene sequence: CDR1 SNHLY, CDR2 FYNNEI. Trimming cost V 5 bases and J 9 bases, with 17 bases left between them. CDR3 in amino acids: CASSPSGQQGQYF. The CDR3 bases are TGTGCCAGCAGTCCTAGCGGCCAACAGGGGCAGTACTTC. Using reference TRBV2 and TRBJ2-7 for the parts outside the CDR3, the full variable domain is EPEVTQTPSHQVTQMGQEVILRCVPISNHLYFYWYRQILGQKVEFLVSFYNNEISEKSEIFDDQFSVERPDGSNFTLKIRSTKLEDSAMYFCASSPSGQQGQYFGPGTRLTVT.

The chain employs TRBV7-2 and TRBJ2-5; 8 nucleotides match TRBD2. Germline trimming cut 5 bases from V and 5 bases from J; bases unmatched to any gene: 10. The CDR3 length is 15 residues. Germline CDR1 is SGHTA and CDR2 is FQGNSA. This CDR3 reads CASSLTLAVGETQYF. Here the CDR3 DNA reads TGTGCCAGCAGCCTAACACTAGCGGTCGGGGAGACCCAGTACTTC.

The CDR3 DNA is TGCAGTGCTAGAGCGCTCGGGACTAATCAGCCCCAGCATTTT. It yields the protein CSARALGTNQPQHF. This sequence joins TRBV20-1 and TRBJ1-5, with a tentative D call TRBD1 (5 bases). CDR1 is DFQATT, CDR2 SNEGSKA, per germline (reference sequence). Deletions cut 1 base from V and 4 bases from J, with 11 bases between. The length of the CDR3 is 14 residues.

V gene TRBV5-1 combines with J gene TRBJ2-5; D remains ambiguous. The germline V gene has CDR1 SGHRS and CDR2 YFSETQ. Between the trimmed V and J ends, which lost 2 bases and 7 bases, there was a span of 12 bases. CDR3 size: 13 residues. The CDR3 coding sequence is TGCGCCAGCAGCTTAGTAGGGTCGGGGACCCAGTACTTC. It is translated as CASSLVGSGTQYF.